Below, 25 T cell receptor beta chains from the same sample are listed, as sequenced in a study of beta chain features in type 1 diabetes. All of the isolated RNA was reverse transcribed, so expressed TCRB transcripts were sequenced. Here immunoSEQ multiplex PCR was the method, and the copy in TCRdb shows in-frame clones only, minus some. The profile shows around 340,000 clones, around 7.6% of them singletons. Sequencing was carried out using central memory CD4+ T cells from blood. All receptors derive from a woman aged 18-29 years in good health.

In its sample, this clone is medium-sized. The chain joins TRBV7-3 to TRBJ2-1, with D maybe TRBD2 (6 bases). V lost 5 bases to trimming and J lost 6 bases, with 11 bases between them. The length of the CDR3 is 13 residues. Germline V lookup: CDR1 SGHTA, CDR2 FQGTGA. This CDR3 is CASSLDYVNEQFF. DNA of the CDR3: TGTGCCAGCAGCCTGGACTACGTCAATGAGCAGTTCTTC.

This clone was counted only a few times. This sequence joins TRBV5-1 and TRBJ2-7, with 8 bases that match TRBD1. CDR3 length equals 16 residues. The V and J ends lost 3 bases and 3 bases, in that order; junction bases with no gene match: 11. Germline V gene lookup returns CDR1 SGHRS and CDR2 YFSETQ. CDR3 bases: TGCGCCAGCAGCTGGCCCCGGACAGGGTTCAACTACGAGCAGTACTTC. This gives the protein CASSWPRTGFNYEQYF.

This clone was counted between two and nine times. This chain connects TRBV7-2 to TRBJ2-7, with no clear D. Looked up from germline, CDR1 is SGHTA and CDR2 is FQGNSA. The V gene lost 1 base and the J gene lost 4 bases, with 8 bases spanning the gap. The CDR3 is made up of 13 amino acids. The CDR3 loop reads CASSLGVTYEQYF. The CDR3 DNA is TGTGCCAGCAGCTTAGGTGTCACTTACGAGCAGTACTTC.

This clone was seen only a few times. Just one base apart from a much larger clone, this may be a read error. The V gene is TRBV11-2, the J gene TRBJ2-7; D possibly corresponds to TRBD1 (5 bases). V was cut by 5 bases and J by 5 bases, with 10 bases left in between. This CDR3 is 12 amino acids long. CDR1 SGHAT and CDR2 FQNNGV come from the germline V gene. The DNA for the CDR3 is TGTGCCAGCAGCAAAGACAGAAACGAGCAGTACTTC. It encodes CASSKDRNEQYF.

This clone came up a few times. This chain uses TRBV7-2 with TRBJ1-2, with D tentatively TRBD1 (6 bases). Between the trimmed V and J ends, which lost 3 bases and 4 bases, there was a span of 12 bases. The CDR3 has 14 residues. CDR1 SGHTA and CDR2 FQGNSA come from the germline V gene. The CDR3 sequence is CASSFKQGRYGYTF. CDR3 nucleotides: TGTGCCAGCAGCTTTAAACAGGGACGCTATGGCTACACCTTC.

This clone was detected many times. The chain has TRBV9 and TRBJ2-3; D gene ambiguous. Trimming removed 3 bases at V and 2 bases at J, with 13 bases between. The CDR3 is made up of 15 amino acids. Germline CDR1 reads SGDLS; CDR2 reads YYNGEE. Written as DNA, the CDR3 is TGTGCCAGCAGCGATACAGACTCGATCACAGATACGCAGTATTTT. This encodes CASSDTDSITDTQYF.

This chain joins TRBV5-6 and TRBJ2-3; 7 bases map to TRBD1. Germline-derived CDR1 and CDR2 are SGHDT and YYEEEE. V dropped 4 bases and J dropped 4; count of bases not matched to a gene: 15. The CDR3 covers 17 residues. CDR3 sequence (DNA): TGTGCCAGCAGCGGAATCCGGGACAGACCTAGGGCAGATACGCAGTATTTT. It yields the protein CASSGIRDRPRADTQYF.

CDR3 bases: TGTGCCACGCGCCCTACAGCAACTAATGAAAAACTGTTTTTT. Translated: CATRPTATNEKLFF. J is TRBJ1-4 and V is TRBV6-5; D is ambiguous. The CDR3 has 14 amino acids. V was clipped by 10 bases and J by 0 bases, with 12 bases between them. CDR1 and CDR2 from the germline V gene are MNHEY and SVGAGI.

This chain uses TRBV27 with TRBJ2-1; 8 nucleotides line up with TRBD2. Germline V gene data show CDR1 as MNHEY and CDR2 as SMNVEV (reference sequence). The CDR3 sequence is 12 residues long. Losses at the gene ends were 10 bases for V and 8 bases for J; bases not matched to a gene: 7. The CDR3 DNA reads TGTGCCACCGGGACTAGGTTGTATGAGCAGTTCTTC. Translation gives CATGTRLYEQFF.

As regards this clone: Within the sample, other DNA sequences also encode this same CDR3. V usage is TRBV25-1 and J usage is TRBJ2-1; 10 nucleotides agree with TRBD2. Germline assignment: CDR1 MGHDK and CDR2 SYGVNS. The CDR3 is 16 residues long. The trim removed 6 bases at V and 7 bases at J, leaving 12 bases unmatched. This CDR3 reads CASSPPSGRARNEQFF. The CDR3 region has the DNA TGTGCCAGCAGCCCCCCGAGCGGGAGGGCACGGAATGAGCAGTTCTTC.

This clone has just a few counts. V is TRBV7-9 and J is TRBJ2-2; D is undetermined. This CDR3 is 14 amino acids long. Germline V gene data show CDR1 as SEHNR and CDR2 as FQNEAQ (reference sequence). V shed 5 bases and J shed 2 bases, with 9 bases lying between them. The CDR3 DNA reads TGTGCCAGCAGCCCAGATTTAAACACCGGGGAGCTGTTTTTT. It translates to CASSPDLNTGELFF.

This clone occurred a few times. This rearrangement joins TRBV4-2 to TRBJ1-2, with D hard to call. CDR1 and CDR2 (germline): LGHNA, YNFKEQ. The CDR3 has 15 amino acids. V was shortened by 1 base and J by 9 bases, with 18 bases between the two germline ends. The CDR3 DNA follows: TGTGCCAGCAGCCAAGGGGTTACCAAGGGCGCGAGCTACACCTTC. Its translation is CASSQGVTKGASYTF.

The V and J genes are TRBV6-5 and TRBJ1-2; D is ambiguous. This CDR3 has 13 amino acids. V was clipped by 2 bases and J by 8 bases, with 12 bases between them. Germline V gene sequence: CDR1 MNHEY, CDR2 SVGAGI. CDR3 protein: CASSYRRMGGYTF. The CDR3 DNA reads TGTGCCAGCAGTTACCGACGCATGGGGGGCTACACCTTC.

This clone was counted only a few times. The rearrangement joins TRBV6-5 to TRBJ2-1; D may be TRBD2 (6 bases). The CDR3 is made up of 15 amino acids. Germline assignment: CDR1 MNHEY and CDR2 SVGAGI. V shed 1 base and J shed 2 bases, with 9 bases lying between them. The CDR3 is CASSYLGGAYNEQFF. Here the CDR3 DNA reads TGTGCCAGCAGTTACTTAGGCGGGGCCTACAATGAGCAGTTCTTC.

The DNA for the CDR3 is TGTGCCAGCAGCGTAGGGGACAGTTATGGCTACACCTTC. Protein sequence: CASSVGDSYGYTF. The V call is TRBV9, the J call TRBJ1-2; 7 nucleotides match TRBD1. Germline V gene sequence: CDR1 SGDLS, CDR2 YYNGEE. The V and J ends lost 0 bases and 5 bases, in that order; junction bases with no gene match: 1. There are 13 residues in the CDR3.

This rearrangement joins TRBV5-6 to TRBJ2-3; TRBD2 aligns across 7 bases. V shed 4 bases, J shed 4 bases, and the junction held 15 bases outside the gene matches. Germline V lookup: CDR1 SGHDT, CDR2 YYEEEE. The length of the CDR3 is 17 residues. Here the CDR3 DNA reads TGTGCCAGCAGCCTGGGGTTAGCGGGCATAACTTCAGATACGCAGTATTTT. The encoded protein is CASSLGLAGITSDTQYF. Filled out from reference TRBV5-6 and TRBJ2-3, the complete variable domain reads DAGVTQSPTHLIKTRGQQVTLRCSPKSGHDTVSWYQQALGQGPQFIFQYYEEEERQRGNFPDRFSGHQFPNYSSELNVNALLLGDSALYLCASSLGLAGITSDTQYFGPGTRLTVL.

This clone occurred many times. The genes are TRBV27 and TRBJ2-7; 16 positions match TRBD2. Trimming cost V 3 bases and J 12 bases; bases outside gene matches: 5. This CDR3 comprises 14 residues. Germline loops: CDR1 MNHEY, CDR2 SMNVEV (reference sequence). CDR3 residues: CASSLGLAGGSLYF. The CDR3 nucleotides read TGTGCCAGCAGTTTGGGACTAGCGGGAGGGTCCCTGTACTTC.

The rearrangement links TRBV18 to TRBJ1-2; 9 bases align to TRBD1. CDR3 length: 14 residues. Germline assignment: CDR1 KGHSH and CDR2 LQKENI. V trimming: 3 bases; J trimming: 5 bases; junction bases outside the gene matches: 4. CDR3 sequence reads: CASSPGQGIYGYTF. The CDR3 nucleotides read TGTGCCAGCTCACCCGGACAGGGGATTTATGGCTACACCTTC.

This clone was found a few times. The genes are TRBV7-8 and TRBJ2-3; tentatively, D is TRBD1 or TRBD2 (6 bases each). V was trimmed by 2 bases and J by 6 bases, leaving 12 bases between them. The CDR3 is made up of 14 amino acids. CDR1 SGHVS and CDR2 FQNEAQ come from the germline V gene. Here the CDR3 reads CASSLTGGRDTQYF. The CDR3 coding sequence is TGTGCCAGCAGCTTAACCGGGGGCAGGGATACGCAGTATTTT.

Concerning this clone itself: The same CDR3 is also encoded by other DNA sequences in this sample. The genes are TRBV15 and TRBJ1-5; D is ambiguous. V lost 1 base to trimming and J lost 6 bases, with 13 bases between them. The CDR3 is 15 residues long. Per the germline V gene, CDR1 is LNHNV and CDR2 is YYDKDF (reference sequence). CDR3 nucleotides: TGTGCCACCAGCAGAGCGCCCCGGTTTGGTCAGCCCCAGCATTTT. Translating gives CATSRAPRFGQPQHF. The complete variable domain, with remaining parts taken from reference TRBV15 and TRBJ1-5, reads DAMVIQNPRYQVTQFGKPVTLSCSQTLNHNVMYWYQQKSSQAPKLLFHYYDKDFNNEADTPDNFQSRRPNTSFCFLDIRSPGLGDTAMYLCATSRAPRFGQPQHFGDGTRLSIL.

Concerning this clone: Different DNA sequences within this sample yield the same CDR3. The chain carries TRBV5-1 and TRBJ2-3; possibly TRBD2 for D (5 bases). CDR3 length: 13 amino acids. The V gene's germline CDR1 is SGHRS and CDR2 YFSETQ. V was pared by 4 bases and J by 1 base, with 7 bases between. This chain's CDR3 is CASSTGGTDTQYF. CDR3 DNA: TGCGCCAGCAGCACCGGGGGCACAGATACGCAGTATTTT.

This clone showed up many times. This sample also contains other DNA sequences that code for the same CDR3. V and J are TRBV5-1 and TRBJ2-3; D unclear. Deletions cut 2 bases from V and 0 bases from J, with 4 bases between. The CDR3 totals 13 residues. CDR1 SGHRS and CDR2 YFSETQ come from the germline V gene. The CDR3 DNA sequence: TGCGCCAGCAGCTTTGCGAGCACAGATACGCAGTATTTT. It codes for CASSFASTDTQYF.

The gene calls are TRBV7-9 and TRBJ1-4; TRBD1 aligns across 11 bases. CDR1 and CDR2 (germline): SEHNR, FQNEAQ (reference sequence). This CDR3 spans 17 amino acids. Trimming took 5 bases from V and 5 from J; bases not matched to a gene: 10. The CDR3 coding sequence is TGTGCCAGCAGCCAAGGACAGGGGGCTCGCCGGAATGAAAAACTGTTTTTT. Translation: CASSQGQGARRNEKLFF.

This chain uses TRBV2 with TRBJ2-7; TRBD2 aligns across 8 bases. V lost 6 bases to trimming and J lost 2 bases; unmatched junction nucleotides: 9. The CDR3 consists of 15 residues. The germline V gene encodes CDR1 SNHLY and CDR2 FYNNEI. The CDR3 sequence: CASSPTSGGPYEQYF. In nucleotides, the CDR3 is TGTGCCAGCAGCCCTACTAGCGGAGGGCCCTACGAGCAGTACTTC. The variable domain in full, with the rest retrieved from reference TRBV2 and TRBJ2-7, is EPEVTQTPSHQVTQMGQEVILRCVPISNHLYFYWYRQILGQKVEFLVSFYNNEISEKSEIFDDQFSVERPDGSNFTLKIRSTKLEDSAMYFCASSPTSGGPYEQYFGPGTRLTVT.

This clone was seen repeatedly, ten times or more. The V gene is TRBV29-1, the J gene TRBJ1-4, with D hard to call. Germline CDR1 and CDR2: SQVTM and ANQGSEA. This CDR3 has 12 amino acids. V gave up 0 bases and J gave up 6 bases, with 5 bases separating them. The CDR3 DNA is TGCAGCGTTGAAGAGTCCGATGAAAAACTGTTTTTT. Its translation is CSVEESDEKLFF.